The 5 T cell receptor beta chains listed next were all sequenced from one sample in a study of T cell repertoires in cytomegalovirus infection. MiXCR, run by TCRdb on the reads, gives a single entry per CDR3 protein. The data hold approximately 190,000 distinct CDR3 sequences, with roughly 9.8% observed a single time. The sample consisted of PBMCs. The receptors shown here come from a human donor in good health (CMV status not recorded). Some clones in this sample may be carry-over from other donors' samples.

This clonotype was recorded at least ten times. The chain has TRBV7-8 and TRBJ1-4, with 10 bases lining up with TRBD1. The CDR3 loop spans 19 amino acids. Trimming removed 1 base from V and 11 bases from J; junction bases left unmatched: 19. Germline V gives CDR1 SGHVS, CDR2 FQNEAQ. The CDR3 DNA is TGTGCCAGCAGCTTAGTTACCGGGACAGGGGCCAGAATACGCGGGAAACTGTTTTTT. This codes for CASSLVTGTGARIRGKLFF.

This clonotype appeared many times. The rearrangement joins TRBV7-2 to TRBJ1-5; 7 bases agree with TRBD1. V shed 5 bases, J shed 4 bases, and the junction held 8 bases outside the gene matches. The CDR3 runs 15 residues. Per germline, CDR1 SGHTA and CDR2 FQGNSA. This CDR3 reads CASSTSGQQNQPQHF. DNA for the CDR3: TGTGCCAGCAGCACCTCGGGACAGCAAAATCAGCCCCAGCATTTT.

This clonotype was observed at least ten times. The genes are TRBV7-2 and TRBJ2-7, with D tentatively TRBD1 (6 bases). The CDR3 runs to 15 residues. V shed 2 bases and J shed 3 bases, with 14 bases lying between them. Germline CDR1 and CDR2: SGHTA and FQGNSA. The CDR3 reads CASSLSKGVGYEQYF. CDR3 DNA: TGTGCCAGCAGCTTAAGCAAGGGGGTCGGCTACGAGCAGTACTTC.

This clonotype was counted a few times. This chain joins TRBV9 and TRBJ2-7; 7 nucleotides match TRBD2. Looked up from germline, CDR1 is SGDLS and CDR2 is YYNGEE. The V gene end was trimmed by 3 bases and the J gene end by 5 bases; junction bases not matched to a gene: 5. The CDR3 runs to 13 residues. Written as DNA, the CDR3 is TGTGCCAGCAGCGCCAGGAGCGGGAACGAGCAGTACTTC. This encodes CASSARSGNEQYF.

This clonotype was seen ten or more times. The chain carries TRBV11-2 and TRBJ1-1, with D perhaps matching TRBD1 (5 bases). Trimming took 7 bases from V and 6 from J, leaving 12 bases between them. CDR1 is SGHAT, CDR2 FQNNGV, per germline. This CDR3 has 12 amino acids. The CDR3 nucleotides are TGTGCCAGCACCCAGGGCCCATCTGAAGCTTTCTTT. Its protein product is CASTQGPSEAFF.